This is a list of T cell receptor beta chains from one sample in a study of blood T cell repertoires in COVID-19. TCRdb's copy holds only in-frame clones and misses some; the assay was immunoSEQ multiplex PCR. The table records 70,000 to 95,000 clones, approximately 92% of them present only once. Sequencing was done on a sample of peripheral blood. The receptors were sampled from a woman aged 55 to 70 with active COVID-19. The CDR3 runs from the conserved cysteine through the conserved F or W. The order of the fields is V gene, clone size, J gene, D gene, CDR3 DNA, CDR3 protein. A D gene is named only where the DNA matches it firmly. Part of the rows lack a size; the others show once, few, many or a class for expanded clones.

>TRBV5-4|-|TRBJ2-3|TRBD2
TGTGCCAGCAGCTTGGTATCGCTAGCGGGGGGGCCCACAGATACGCAGTATTTT
CASSLVSLAGGPTDTQYF
>TRBV5-1|-|TRBJ1-1|-
TGCGCCAGCAGTCGGGGGGAGGAGGGGTCTGAAGCTTTCTTT
CASSRGEEGSEAFF
>TRBV18|-|TRBJ1-6|-
TGTGCCAGCTCACCTGGAGCGGTCAATTCACCCCTCCACTTT
CASSPGAVNSPLHF
>TRBV19|-|TRBJ2-4|TRBD1
TGTGCCAGTACGGAGACAGGGAGTGCCAAAAACATTCAGTACTTC
CASTETGSAKNIQYF
>TRBV7-6|-|TRBJ2-7|TRBD1
TGTGCCAGCAGCGCCCCGGGACAGGGGGCCTCCTACGAGCAGTACTTC
CASSAPGQGASYEQYF
>TRBV30|-|TRBJ2-1|-
TGTGCCTGGAGTAGCGGACTCACCTACAATGAGCAGTTCTTC
CAWSSGLTYNEQFF
>TRBV7-8|-|TRBJ1-5|TRBD1
TGTGCCAGCACCCTTGGACCGGGACAGATCCCCAATCAGCCCCAGCATTTT
CASTLGPGQIPNQPQHF
>TRBV5-1|-|TRBJ2-1|-
TGCGCCAGCAGCTCCTCCGGTGGTGGTTACAATGAGCAGTTCTTC
CASSSSGGGYNEQFF
>TRBV28|-|TRBJ2-7|-
TGTGCCAGCAGAATTACCGGGACAAACTACGAGCAGTACTTC
CASRITGTNYEQYF
>TRBV27|-|TRBJ1-1|-
TGTGCCAGCAGTTTATCGGGAGGGACTGAAGCTTTCTTT
CASSLSGGTEAFF
>TRBV6-5|-|TRBJ1-3|-
TGTGCCAGCAGTTACTCTGGGACACCCTCGGGAAACACCATATATTTT
CASSYSGTPSGNTIYF
>TRBV20-1|-|TRBJ2-1|-
TGCAGTGCTAGCCGGGACAATGAGCAGTTCTTC
CSASRDNEQFF
>TRBV6-5|-|TRBJ2-1|TRBD2
TGTGCCAGCACCCGAAGTAGCGGGAGGTACAATGAGCAGTTCTTC
CASTRSSGRYNEQFF
>TRBV5-3|-|TRBJ2-7|TRBD2
TGTGCCGGCGGCCTAGCGGCCTACGAGCAGTACTTC
CAGGLAAYEQYF
>TRBV6-7|once|TRBJ2-5|TRBD2
TGTGCCAGCAGTTCCCTCGCTAGCGGGAGTCCATACCCCAAAGAGACCCAGTACTTC
CASSSLASGSPYPKETQYF
>TRBV7-6|-|TRBJ2-3|-
TGTGCCAGCAGCTTTGGGTTTGGGGGCGGGAGTCGAGATACGCAGTATTTT
CASSFGFGGGSRDTQYF
>TRBV7-3|-|TRBJ2-5|TRBD2
TGTGCCAGCAGCTCGGGACTAGCGGGAGTTGGGGAGACCCAGTACTTC
CASSSGLAGVGETQYF
>TRBV25-1|-|TRBJ2-7|TRBD2
TGTGCCAGCAGTAGATTGACTAGCGGGGCCGAGCAGTACTTC
CASSRLTSGAEQYF
>TRBV19|-|TRBJ1-5|-
TGTGCCAGTAGTTCCCCCAGGACATTTAGCAATCAGCCCCAGCATTTT
CASSSPRTFSNQPQHF
>TRBV4-1|-|TRBJ2-5|-
TGCGCCAGCAGCCAACTCACACCTCAAGAGACCCAGTACTTC
CASSQLTPQETQYF
>TRBV3-1/TRBV3-2|-|TRBJ1-4|TRBD1
TGTGCCAGCAGCCCCAGACAGGGGCATGAAAAACTGTTTTTT
CASSPRQGHEKLFF
>TRBV27|-|TRBJ1-1|-
TGTGCCAGCAGTTTAGGGGGAGGGAAAGCTTTCTTT
CASSLGGGKAFF
>TRBV2|-|TRBJ2-1|-
TGTGCCAGCACCACCTACAATGAGCAGTTCTTC
CASTTYNEQFF
>TRBV11-3|-|TRBJ1-2|-
TGTGCCAGCAGCTTACAGGGAGGAGGTGGCTACACCTTC
CASSLQGGGGYTF
>TRBV6-5|-|TRBJ2-7|-
TGTGCCAGCAGTTACTCTTACGGGGATCCCTACGAGCAGTACTTC
CASSYSYGDPYEQYF
>TRBV6-5|once|TRBJ2-7|-
TGTGCCAGCAGTTACGAGTCCACAAGCGACGAGCAGTACTTC
CASSYESTSDEQYF
>TRBV19|-|TRBJ1-6|TRBD1
TGTGCCAGTAGTATAAAGGGACAGACTAATTCACCCCTCCACTTT
CASSIKGQTNSPLHF
>TRBV27|-|TRBJ2-7|TRBD1
TGTGCCAGCAGTTTACTACAGGGGAAAGGCGAGCAGTACTTC
CASSLLQGKGEQYF
>TRBV29-1|-|TRBJ1-3|-
TGCAGCGTTGATTACGGCTCTGGAAACACCATATATTTT
CSVDYGSGNTIYF
>TRBV4-1|-|TRBJ1-2|-
TGCGCCAGCAGCCATCCCGTTGCAGGGGCCTATGGCTACACCTTC
CASSHPVAGAYGYTF
>TRBV5-6|-|TRBJ1-5|-
TGTGCCAGCAGCTCTTACCAGGGAATCAATCAGCCCCAGCATTTT
CASSSYQGINQPQHF
>TRBV7-2|-|TRBJ1-3|-
TGTGCCAGCAGCCTTTCCCTCGGGGTCTCTGGAAACACCATATATTTT
CASSLSLGVSGNTIYF
>TRBV7-9|few|TRBJ1-5|TRBD1
TGTGCCAGCAGCCCCGGGACAGGGGGCGAGCCCTTCAAGAATCAGCCCCAGCATTTT
CASSPGTGGEPFKNQPQHF
>TRBV19|-|TRBJ1-4|-
TGTGCCAGTAGTTCCAGGGTTGAAAAACTGTTTTTT
CASSSRVEKLFF
>TRBV5-8|-|TRBJ1-4|-
TGTGCCAGCAGCTTGACGAGAACTAATGAAAAACTGTTTTTT
CASSLTRTNEKLFF
>TRBV5-1|-|TRBJ2-4|-
TGCGCCAGCAGCCTGGAAACTCCCAAAAACATTCAGTACTTC
CASSLETPKNIQYF
>TRBV6-6|-|TRBJ2-7|TRBD2
TGTGCCAGCACCGGCGGGGGGACGCCCTACGAGCAGTACTTC
CASTGGGTPYEQYF
>TRBV6-2/TRBV6-3|-|TRBJ2-3|TRBD2
TGTGCCAGCAGTTATGTGCCTAGCGGTTCCACAGATACGCAGTATTTT
CASSYVPSGSTDTQYF
>TRBV28|-|TRBJ2-1|TRBD1
TGTGCCAGCAGTCCGGGGACAGGGGTCAGGAATGAGCAGTTCTTC
CASSPGTGVRNEQFF
>TRBV6-5|-|TRBJ1-5|-
TGTGCCAGCACGCAGACAAGCAATCAGCCCCAGCATTTT
CASTQTSNQPQHF